A selection of T cell receptor beta chains follows, all from one sample in a study of blood T cells in healthy people across ages. TCRdb processed the 5' RACE reads anew with MiXCR; each CDR3 protein has one entry. Among hundreds of thousands of distinct CDR3 sequences listed, around 50% were seen once. Sequenced sample: blood. These receptors originate from a woman of 80 years or more in good health. The CDR3 runs from the conserved cysteine through the conserved F or W. The D gene is left open where the match is weak. Clone sizes are given selectively: once, few, many, or a class where the clone is expanded.

few,.,TRBJ1-1,TRBV6-1,CASSETGTNTEAFF,TGTGCCAGCAGCGAAACAGGCACCAACACTGAAGCTTTCTTT
.,TRBD1,TRBJ1-6,TRBV5-6,CASSWKAGTGRNSPLHF,TGTGCCAGCAGCTGGAAAGCGGGGACAGGGAGGAATTCACCCCTCCACTTT
once,TRBD1,TRBJ1-1,TRBV5-1,CASSLATGTEAEAFF,TGCGCCAGCAGCTTGGCCACCGGGACAGAGGCCGAAGCTTTCTTT
few,TRBD2,TRBJ2-1,TRBV20-1,CSAREVGTTFYNEQFF,TGCAGTGCTAGAGAGGTGGGGACTACCTTCTACAATGAGCAGTTCTTC
few,.,TRBJ1-1,TRBV2,CASLYGGYMNTEAFF,TGTGCCAGCCTATATGGGGGCTATATGAACACTGAAGCTTTCTTT
many,.,TRBJ2-2,TRBV6-5,CASSYAATGNTGELFF,TGTGCCAGCAGTTACGCCGCAACAGGGAACACCGGGGAGCTGTTTTTT
many,TRBD2,TRBJ2-3,TRBV9,CASSVAALAGRDTQYF,TGTGCCAGCAGCGTAGCAGCCCTAGCGGGCAGAGATACGCAGTATTTT
.,.,TRBJ2-1,TRBV12-3/TRBV12-4,CASSLRYGQFF,TGTGCCAGCAGTTTACGCTATGGGCAGTTCTTC
.,.,TRBJ2-3,TRBV2,CASSERARTDTQYF,TGTGCCAGCAGTGAAAGGGCACGCACAGATACGCAGTATTTT
.,.,TRBJ2-1,TRBV28,CASSLMVGGYNEQFF,TGTGCCAGCAGTTTAATGGTTGGCGGGTACAATGAGCAGTTCTTC
.,TRBD1,TRBJ1-4,TRBV4-2,CASSQGAGGPPNEKPFF,TGTGCCAGCAGCCAAGGGGCAGGGGGCCCCCCGAATGAAAAACCGTTTTTT
many,.,TRBJ2-1,TRBV7-9,CASSVNVVGNEQFF,TGTGCCAGCAGCGTGAACGTCGTGGGCAATGAGCAGTTCTTC
.,TRBD1,TRBJ2-5,TRBV2,CACRQGTWEETQYF,TGTGCCTGCAGACAGGGCACATGGGAAGAGACCCAGTACTTC
many,.,TRBJ2-7,TRBV6-1,CASMRGRYEQYF,TGTGCCAGCATGCGGGGAAGGTACGAGCAGTACTTC
many,.,TRBJ2-7,TRBV12-3/TRBV12-4,CASRRTYEQYF,TGTGCCAGCAGGCGAACCTACGAGCAGTACTTC
.,.,TRBJ2-3,TRBV29-1,CSVHGFTDTQYF,TGCAGCGTTCACGGATTCACAGATACGCAGTATTTT
.,.,TRBJ2-6,TRBV11-1,CASSFPFLPSGANVLTF,TGTGCCAGCAGCTTCCCATTCCTTCCCTCTGGGGCCAACGTCCTGACTTTC
many,.,TRBJ2-1,TRBV3-1,CASSRGVRGNEQFF,TGTGCCAGCAGCCGAGGCGTTCGCGGCAATGAGCAGTTCTTC
.,.,TRBJ2-2,TRBV7-9,CASSLLGAGDTGELFF,TGTGCCAGCAGCTTACTGGGGGCAGGGGACACCGGGGAGCTGTTTTTT
.,.,TRBJ2-7,TRBV20-1,CSARPSPPYEQYF,TGCAGTGCGCGCCCGAGTCCTCCCTACGAGCAGTACTTC
.,.,TRBJ2-6,TRBV7-6,CASSYGEWSGANVLTF,TGTGCCAGCAGCTACGGCGAATGGTCTGGGGCCAACGTCCTGACTTTC
.,.,TRBJ2-7,TRBV30,CAWRGRRTYEQYF,TGTGCCTGGAGGGGACGGAGGACCTACGAGCAGTACTTC